This T cell receptor beta chain was recorded in a study of response to subunit inactivated influenza vaccine. Study-level findings and limits: Authors suggested few new T cells are recruited by each seasonal influenza vaccination.

To note about this clonotype: Its specificity is unknown.

The germline V and J ends were trimmed by 8 bases and 5 bases, with 19 bases remaining between them. This CDR3 has 14 amino acids. From the RT-PCR reads, TCRdb called clonotypes with MiXCR, one entry per CDR3 protein. The sample consists of about 780,000 distinct CDR3 sequences, about 18% of them appearing once. This specimen consisted of PBMCs from blood, obtained around 5 days after vaccination. The source of this sequence is a man aged 45-60 years who received an inactivated influenza vaccine. The chain has TRBV12-3 or TRBV12-4 and TRBJ2-7; D is possibly TRBD2 (7 bases). CDR3: CASLRGGGAHEQYF. CDR3 DNA: TGTGCCAGCCTCAGAGGTGGGGGGGCCCACGAGCAGTACTTC.